The 29 T cell receptor beta chains in this list originate from one sample, sequenced in a study of blood T cells in healthy people across ages. Together with a sample-barcoded 5' primer, a J-beta primer mix was included in a second PCR lasting about 6 to 11 cycles. TCRdb analysed the 5' RACE reads with MiXCR anew, one entry per CDR3 protein. The sample records about 1.1 million distinct CDR3 sequences, around two fifths being singletons. Sequencing used blood. The receptor set was obtained from a man between 18 and 35 years old in good health.

V gene TRBV12-3 or TRBV12-4 combines with J gene TRBJ1-2, with a possible D match to TRBD1 (5 bases). Trimming stripped 6 bases from V and 6 bases from J, with 14 bases between. The CDR3 loop spans 13 amino acids. CDR3 residues: CASRLGGGDGYTF. CDR3 bases: TGTGCCAGCAGACTCGGGGGGGGTGATGGCTACACCTTC.

This clonotype has a handful of counts. The rearrangement uses TRBV5-1 and TRBJ2-7, with 9 bases lining up with TRBD1. Germline V CDR1 and CDR2: SGHRS, YFSETQ. V lost 1 base, J lost 3 bases, and 8 bases stayed unmatched. The length of the CDR3 is 16 residues. CDR3 in DNA: TGCGCCAGCAGCTTGCGTCGACAGGGGGGATACTACGAGCAGTACTTC. Protein sequence: CASSLRRQGGYYEQYF.

The chain carries TRBV4-2 and TRBJ1-1; maybe TRBD1 (6 bases). The CDR3 sequence is 14 residues long. Germline assignment: CDR1 LGHNA and CDR2 YNFKEQ. V was trimmed by 0 bases and J by 8 bases, leaving 13 bases between them. CDR3: CASSQDIGGGEAFF. The CDR3 DNA sequence: TGTGCCAGCAGCCAAGATATCGGAGGGGGAGAAGCTTTCTTT.

This clonotype was counted between two and nine times. The J gene is TRBJ2-3, the V gene TRBV5-1; D may be TRBD1 (5 bases). Germline V gives CDR1 SGHRS, CDR2 YFSETQ. V was pared by 0 bases and J by 2 bases, with 10 bases between. The CDR3 loop spans 15 amino acids. CDR3 residues: CASSLGQLDTDTQYF. In nucleotides, the CDR3 is TGCGCCAGCAGCTTGGGACAGTTGGACACAGATACGCAGTATTTT.

The sample holds many counts of this clonotype. The CDR3 coding sequence is TGTGCCAGCAGCTTGGTGGGGTTAAACAATGAGCAGTTCTTC. Its translation: CASSLVGLNNEQFF. The chain is built from TRBV5-5 and TRBJ2-1; no firm D call. CDR3 size: 14 residues. CDR1 and CDR2 from the germline V gene are SGHKS and YYEKEE (reference sequence). V lost 0 bases, J lost 5 bases, and 9 bases lay in between.

This clonotype was seen a handful of times. The chain uses TRBV5-1 and TRBJ2-3; 7 positions agree with TRBD2. CDR3 size: 19 residues. Germline assignment: CDR1 SGHRS and CDR2 YFSETQ. J was trimmed by 0 bases and V by 4 bases; bases with no gene match: 17. In nucleotides, the CDR3 is TGCGCCAGCAGCCATCCGGAGAGAATGGGGGGGACCAGCACAGATACGCAGTATTTT. It is translated as CASSHPERMGGTSTDTQYF.

This rearrangement joins TRBV5-5 to TRBJ2-3; D unresolved. CDR1 and CDR2 (germline): SGHKS, YYEKEE (reference sequence). This CDR3 has 13 amino acids. Trimming stripped 4 bases from V and 4 bases from J, with 10 bases between. The CDR3 sequence: CASSPSEPDTQYF. The CDR3, as DNA: TGTGCCAGCAGCCCCTCAGAGCCAGATACGCAGTATTTT. The full variable domain, its missing parts supplied by reference TRBV5-5 and TRBJ2-3, is DAGVTQSPTHLIKTRGQQVTLRCSPISGHKSVSWYQQVLGQGPQFIFQYYEKEERGRGNFPDRFSARQFPNYSSELNVNALLLGDSALYLCASSPSEPDTQYFGPGTRLTVL.

This clonotype was seen only a few times. The V and J genes are TRBV4-3 and TRBJ1-5; 8 positions match TRBD1. CDR1 is LGHNA, CDR2 YSLEER, per germline. This CDR3 has 16 residues. Trimming at V came to 1 base and at J to 1 base, leaving 3 bases not matched to a gene. The CDR3 here is CASSQGTGRSNQPQHF. CDR3 in DNA: TGCGCCAGCAGCCAAGGGACAGGGCGCAGCAATCAGCCCCAGCATTTT.

V gene TRBV4-3 combines with J gene TRBJ2-1, with D unresolved. CDR1 is LGHNA and CDR2 is YSLEER in the germline V gene. The CDR3 sequence is 15 residues long. The V end was cut by 3 bases, the J end by 5 bases, with 14 bases between. CDR3: CASSHDIGGHNEQFF. CDR3 nucleotide sequence: TGCGCCAGCAGCCATGATATCGGCGGCCACAATGAGCAGTTCTTC.

In the case of this clonotype: A read error is possible here, since a much larger clone lies one base away. The chain is built from TRBV4-2 and TRBJ2-7; D is undetermined. The CDR3 is 14 amino acids. Looked up from germline, CDR1 is LGHNA and CDR2 is YNFKEQ. CDR3 amino acids: CASSQDPLANERYF. CDR3 nucleotide sequence: TGTGCCAGCAGCCAAGATCCGCTGGCAAACGAGCGGTACTTC.

This clonotype was detected many times. The chain uses TRBV9 and TRBJ2-7; TRBD1 aligns across 10 bases. CDR1 and CDR2 (germline): SGDLS, YYNGEE. The junction had 2 bases not matched to a gene; V was cut back by 3 bases and J by 2 bases. This CDR3 is built from 14 residues. The CDR3 DNA sequence: TGTGCCAGCAGCGAGGGGACAGGGGCCTACGAGCAGTACTTC. Residues: CASSEGTGAYEQYF.

This clonotype was seen a handful of times. The rearrangement uses TRBV7-2 and TRBJ2-4; D is possibly TRBD2 (5 bases). Trimming removed 1 base from V and 6 bases from J, with 19 bases in between. Germline CDR1 SGHTA, CDR2 FQGNSA. The CDR3 is 17 residues long. The CDR3 nucleotides read TGTGCCAGCAGCTTAGTAGCGACCTCCTTTTACGGAAACATTCAGTACTTC. Its protein is CASSLVATSFYGNIQYF.

This clonotype was picked up one time. CDR3 protein: CASGNSGWAGSYNEQFF. Written as DNA, the CDR3 is TGTGCTAGTGGAAACTCTGGATGGGCGGGGAGCTACAATGAGCAGTTCTTC. The chain couples TRBV12-5 to TRBJ2-1; the D gene is possibly TRBD2 (6 bases). Trimming left V 6 bases short and J 3 bases short, with 21 bases between. Per germline, CDR1 LGHNT and CDR2 FRNRAP. The CDR3 runs to 17 residues.

This clonotype turned up a few times. The rearrangement links TRBV15 to TRBJ1-2; D is undetermined. Germline lookup yields CDR1 LNHNV and CDR2 YYDKDF (reference sequence). The V end lost 0 bases, the J end lost 8 bases, and 22 bases lay between the germline ends. This CDR3 spans 17 amino acids. The DNA of the CDR3 is TGTGCCACCAGCAGAGATTGGCTCAAATCTACTCCGGGCGGCTACACCTTC. This encodes CATSRDWLKSTPGGYTF.

Of note for this clonotype: A read error may be the cause here, since a much bigger clone is one base away. The chain combines TRBV12-3 or TRBV12-4 with TRBJ2-3, with no clear D. Trimming removed 7 bases at V and 9 bases at J, with 17 bases between. The CDR3 loop spans 13 amino acids. The CDR3 nucleotides read TGTGCCAGCACCCCTAATCCAAAGGAGACGCAGTATTTT. Translated: CASTPNPKETQYF.

A few counts support this clonotype. The chain combines TRBV6-1 with TRBJ1-5; D might be TRBD1 (6 bases). The germline V gene encodes CDR1 MNHNS and CDR2 SASEGT. This CDR3 contains 14 residues. Deletions cut 11 bases from V and 3 bases from J, with 17 bases between. The CDR3, as DNA: TGTGCCGTCCCAACCGGGACAAACAATCAGCCCCAGCATTTT. It encodes CAVPTGTNNQPQHF.

This clonotype has just a few counts. The chain carries TRBV15 and TRBJ2-3; D remains unclear. Germline values: CDR1 LNHNV, CDR2 YYDKDF (reference sequence). V was pared by 0 bases and J by 4 bases, with 14 bases between. The CDR3 runs to 16 residues. The CDR3 DNA reads as TGTGCCACCAGCAGAGATTTACAGTTTTTGGCAGATACGCAGTATTTT. It codes for CATSRDLQFLADTQYF.

The J gene is TRBJ1-1, the V gene TRBV2; a possible D gene is TRBD1 (5 bases). Trimming removed 6 bases from V and 1 base from J, with 18 bases in between. CDR3 length equals 16 residues. The germline gives CDR1 SNHLY, CDR2 FYNNEI. In nucleotides, the CDR3 is TGTGCCAGCAGGACATTCTCGGGGGTTGGGAACACTGAAGCTTTCTTT. Encoded protein: CASRTFSGVGNTEAFF. Full variable domain (outside the CDR3, taken from reference TRBV2 and TRBJ1-1): EPEVTQTPSHQVTQMGQEVILRCVPISNHLYFYWYRQILGQKVEFLVSFYNNEISEKSEIFDDQFSVERPDGSNFTLKIRSTKLEDSAMYFCASRTFSGVGNTEAFFGQGTRLTVV.

The gene calls are TRBV7-6 and TRBJ2-1; maybe TRBD1 (6 bases). The CDR3 is made up of 16 amino acids. Germline CDR1 reads SGHVS; CDR2 reads FNYEAQ. V was trimmed by 3 bases and J by 1 base, leaving 13 bases between them. CDR3 DNA sequence: TGTGCCAGCAGCTTTGGGCAGGGGAATTCCTACAATGAGCAGTTCTTC. It specifies CASSFGQGNSYNEQFF.

This clonotype was observed a handful of times. The chain uses TRBV6-2 or TRBV6-3 and TRBJ1-1; the D is unclear. The germline V and J ends were trimmed by 2 bases and 0 bases, with 13 bases remaining between them. Germline lookup yields CDR1 MNHEY and CDR2 SVGEGT. This CDR3 region has 16 residues. The CDR3 DNA reads TGTGCCAGCAGTTACGTCCAGCTCACTTTGAACACTGAAGCTTTCTTT. This gives the protein CASSYVQLTLNTEAFF.

This clonotype has only a few counts. This chain uses TRBV4-3 with TRBJ2-3; the D is unclear. V was pared by 1 base and J by 2 bases, with 7 bases between. The CDR3 covers 14 residues. Germline CDR1 reads LGHNA; CDR2 reads YSLEER. This CDR3 is CASSQVLNTDTQYF. As DNA, the CDR3 is TGCGCCAGCAGCCAAGTCTTAAACACAGATACGCAGTATTTT.

This clonotype was seen ten or more times. The rearrangement uses TRBV20-1 and TRBJ2-3; D gene ambiguous. The germline V gene has CDR1 DFQATT and CDR2 SNEGSKA (reference sequence). Trimming took off 7 bases at V and 3 bases at J, with 14 bases between the two ends. The CDR3 has 13 residues. In DNA, the CDR3 is TGCAGTGGACTCCCCCTGGCAACAGATACGCAGTATTTT. Its translation: CSGLPLATDTQYF.

Concerning this clonotype itself: Sequence at one end of the junction differs from germline and may be a read error. The rearrangement uses TRBV27 and TRBJ2-4; 15 bases line up with TRBD2. CDR1 and CDR2 (germline): MNHEY, SMNVEV (reference sequence). The CDR3 spans 18 residues. The CDR3 here is CASSSSGLAGGAKNIRYF. As DNA, the CDR3 is TGTGCCAGCAGCTCCTCGGGACTAGCGGGGGGAGCCAAAAACATTCGGTACTTC.

The J gene is TRBJ2-4, the V gene TRBV19; perhaps D is TRBD1 or TRBD2 (5 bases each). Near its end, the DNA agrees better with TRBJ2-5, so the J call may be wrong. The CDR3 covers 15 residues. Germline V lookup: CDR1 LNHDA, CDR2 SQIVND (reference sequence). The CDR3 nucleotides are TGTGCCAGTAGTATAGGTCCGGGGCGCCAAGAGACCCAGTACTTC. As protein: CASSIGPGRQETQYF.

The rearrangement joins TRBV9 to TRBJ2-1; TRBD2 matches 8 bases. From germline, CDR1 is SGDLS and CDR2 YYNGEE. The CDR3 sequence is 16 residues long. Germline trimming cut 4 bases from V and 0 bases from J; bases unmatched to any gene: 6. CDR3 nucleotide sequence: TGTGCCAGCAGCCCTAGCGGGCGTAGCTCCTACAATGAGCAGTTCTTC. Its translation: CASSPSGRSSYNEQFF.

This chain links TRBV7-3 with TRBJ2-1, with 10 bases matching TRBD2. V was clipped by 3 bases and J by 6 bases; unmatched bases: 2. The CDR3 loop spans 14 amino acids. The germline V gene has CDR1 SGHTA and CDR2 FQGTGA. CDR3 DNA: TGTGCCAGCAGCTTGGGACTAGCGACCAATGAGCAGTTCTTC. It is translated as CASSLGLATNEQFF.

The gene calls are TRBV6-1 and TRBJ1-5, with a weak D call TRBD1 (6 bases). Germline V CDR1 and CDR2: MNHNS, SASEGT. Trimming shortened V by 7 bases and J by 6 bases, and 19 bases separated the two germline ends. CDR3 length equals 15 residues. For the CDR3, the DNA is TGTGCCAGCAAGAACAGGGCCCTATACCGTCAGCCCCAGCATTTT. Protein sequence: CASKNRALYRQPQHF.

This clonotype was seen just once. The V and J genes are TRBV27 and TRBJ1-1, with D perhaps TRBD1 (5 bases). V dropped 3 bases and J dropped 3 bases, with 11 bases sitting between them. The CDR3 length is 14 residues. Germline CDR1 is MNHEY and CDR2 is SMNVEV (reference sequence). This chain's CDR3 is CASSLAGAYTEAFF. The DNA for the CDR3 is TGTGCCAGCAGTTTGGCCGGGGCCTACACTGAAGCTTTCTTT.

This clonotype was recorded a few times. The chain links TRBV28 to TRBJ1-4, with TRBD1 as a possible D gene (5 bases). This CDR3 is 15 amino acids long. V lost 6 bases and J lost 3, with 14 bases in between. Germline V gene sequence: CDR1 MDHEN, CDR2 SYDVKM. The DNA of the CDR3 is TGTGCCAGCAGGGACACGGTGGGCGCTAATGAAAAACTGTTTTTT. This encodes CASRDTVGANEKLFF.